The 14 T cell receptor beta chains below were found in one sample sequenced in a study of blood T cell repertoires in COVID-19 (dated by TCRdb to 2020 to 2022). The library was made by the immunoSEQ multiplex PCR assay. Held by TCRdb, this immuneACCESS table contains in-frame sequences only and omits some clones. Under half of the omission traces to an unresolved V gene where checked; the cause of the rest is unknown. The sample has some 200,000 clones on record, approximately 87% of them singletons. About 2.2% of the sample rests with the top ten. The sample comprised peripheral blood. These receptors were collected from a woman aged 45-59 years with acute or convalescent COVID-19.

The chain joins TRBV5-4 to TRBJ2-3; 14 nucleotides line up with TRBD2. This CDR3 comprises 17 residues. The germline V gene has CDR1 SGHNT and CDR2 YYREEE (reference sequence). Germline trimming cut 4 bases from V and 2 bases from J; bases unmatched to any gene: 6. Here the CDR3 reads CASSLRLAGGVTDTQYF. The CDR3 nucleotides are TGTGCCAGCAGCCTAAGACTAGCGGGAGGGGTCACAGATACGCAGTATTTT. The full variable domain, completed using reference TRBV5-4 and TRBJ2-3, is ETGVTQSPTHLIKTRGQQVTLRCSSQSGHNTVSWYQQALGQGPQFIFQYYREEENGRGNFPPRFSGLQFPNYSSELNVNALELDDSALYLCASSLRLAGGVTDTQYFGPGTRLTVL.

This chain uses TRBV5-4 with TRBJ1-2, with no clear D. Trimming stripped 2 bases from V and 0 bases from J, with 8 bases between. The CDR3 length is 14 residues. The V gene's germline CDR1 is SGHNT and CDR2 YYREEE (reference sequence). For the CDR3, the DNA is TGTGCCAGCAGCTTTGCAGGAACTAACTATGGCTACACCTTC. Translated: CASSFAGTNYGYTF.

CDR3 bases: TGCGCCAGCAGCGAAGGGGGCAATGGCTACACCTTC. Amino acids: CASSEGGNGYTF. The J gene is TRBJ1-2, the V gene TRBV5-1; 7 bases fit TRBD1. Germline lookup yields CDR1 SGHRS and CDR2 YFSETQ. This CDR3 region has 12 residues. The V and J ends lost 4 bases and 6 bases, in that order; junction bases with no gene match: 3. Drawing the rest from reference TRBV5-1 and TRBJ1-2, the complete variable domain is KAGVTQTPRYLIKTRGQQVTLSCSPISGHRSVSWYQQTPGQGLQFLFEYFSETQRNKGNFPGRFSGRQFSNSRSEMNVSTLELGDSALYLCASSEGGNGYTFGSGTRLTVV.

The rearrangement uses TRBV5-4 and TRBJ2-5; no definite D call. This CDR3 is 11 amino acids long. Trimming left V 2 bases short and J 5 bases short, with 4 bases between. Germline-derived CDR1 and CDR2 are SGHNT and YYREEE (reference sequence). CDR3 region: CASSFGETQYF. CDR3 DNA: TGTGCCAGCAGCTTCGGGGAGACCCAGTACTTC.

This clone was found many times. This chain uses TRBV6-2 or TRBV6-3 with TRBJ1-1; D ambiguous. The CDR3 runs 14 residues. In germline, CDR1 is MNHEY, CDR2 SVGEGT. V lost 2 bases to trimming and J lost 4 bases, with 11 bases between them. The CDR3 sequence: CASSYQAASTEAFF. The CDR3 nucleotides read TGTGCCAGCAGTTACCAGGCCGCAAGCACTGAAGCTTTCTTT.

The chain carries TRBV10-3 and TRBJ2-2; D may be TRBD1 (7 bases). This CDR3 region has 16 residues. Trimming stripped 3 bases from V and 3 bases from J, with 14 bases between. CDR1 ENHRY and CDR2 SYGVKD come from the germline V gene. The CDR3 region has the DNA TGTGCCATCAGTGATGCGACAGGGAGGCACACCGGGGAGCTGTTTTTT. It translates to CAISDATGRHTGELFF.

This chain uses TRBV7-2 with TRBJ1-4; D is possibly TRBD1 (6 bases). Trimming removed 0 bases at V and 7 bases at J, with 12 bases between. CDR3 length: 15 residues. Germline CDR1 is SGHTA and CDR2 is FQGNSA. The CDR3 loop reads CASSLAGHQLEKLFF. The DNA for the CDR3 is TGTGCCAGCAGCTTAGCGGGACACCAACTTGAAAAACTGTTTTTT.

This clone was seen more than once but under ten times. The gene calls are TRBV29-1 and TRBJ1-1; no clear D gene. Germline values: CDR1 SQVTM, CDR2 ANQGSEA. The CDR3 sequence is 11 residues long. V lost 5 bases, J lost 4 bases, and 8 bases lay in between. CDR3 bases: TGCAGCGTTACCACCGGCACTGAAGCTTTCTTT. It yields the protein CSVTTGTEAFF.

This clone came up a few times. J is TRBJ1-1 and V is TRBV5-8; TRBD1 agrees at 7 bases. The J segment lost 2 bases and the V segment lost 4 bases, leaving 5 bases of the junction unmatched. This CDR3 spans 14 amino acids. CDR1 is SGHTS and CDR2 is YDEGEE in the germline V gene. The CDR3 spells CASSRDRVNTEAFF. In DNA, the CDR3 is TGTGCCAGCAGCCGAGACAGGGTTAACACTGAAGCTTTCTTT.

The rearrangement joins TRBV6-5 to TRBJ1-1; TRBD1 matches 7 bases. Germline CDR1 MNHEY, CDR2 SVGAGI. Trimming took 4 bases from V and 1 from J; bases not matched to a gene: 6. The CDR3 consists of 15 residues. CDR3 region: CASSSPGGANTEAFF. Here the CDR3 DNA reads TGTGCCAGCAGTTCGCCAGGGGGAGCGAACACTGAAGCTTTCTTT.

This clone was counted a few times. The chain recombines TRBV10-3 with TRBJ2-2; TRBD2 agrees at 7 bases. The CDR3 sequence is 15 residues long. Germline V gene data show CDR1 as ENHRY and CDR2 as SYGVKD. J gave up 0 bases and V 3 bases, and 1 base lay outside the gene matches. The CDR3 region is CAISEGLANTGELFF. The DNA for the CDR3 is TGTGCCATCAGTGAAGGACTAGCGAACACCGGGGAGCTGTTTTTT.

The chain joins TRBV4-3 to TRBJ2-1; D may be TRBD1 (6 bases). The CDR3 has 15 residues. From germline, CDR1 is LGHNA and CDR2 YSLEER. Deletions cut 1 base from V and 3 bases from J, with 10 bases between. The CDR3 reads CASSQVDRVYNEQFF. CDR3 nucleotides: TGCGCCAGCAGCCAAGTGGACAGAGTCTACAATGAGCAGTTCTTC.

This clone showed up just a few times. The chain joins TRBV5-6 to TRBJ2-5; D remains unclear. Germline V lookup: CDR1 SGHDT, CDR2 YYEEEE. This CDR3 has 13 residues. V was pared by 1 base and J by 1 base, with 5 bases between. The CDR3 protein is CASSLISQETQYF. In nucleotides, the CDR3 is TGTGCCAGCAGCTTGATCTCCCAAGAGACCCAGTACTTC.

The J gene is TRBJ2-3, the V gene TRBV6-6, with D maybe TRBD2 (5 bases). Germline lookup yields CDR1 MNHNY and CDR2 SVGAGI (reference sequence). This CDR3 has 14 amino acids. Trimming left V 2 bases short and J 7 bases short, with 13 bases between. The CDR3 spells CASSYGPSGNTQYF. The CDR3 coding sequence is TGTGCCAGCAGTTACGGTCCTTCCGGGAATACGCAGTATTTT.